This T cell receptor beta chain was captured in a study of shared clonotypes between healthy human individuals. On sorted subsets, replicate PCRs used approximately 200 ng DNA, or approximately 33,000 T cell genomes. How the authors handled the data: As immunoSEQ supplied junction-only sequences (without quality scores), filtering differed. Some clones are missing from TCRdb's copy, which holds only in-frame ones; the method was immunoSEQ multiplex PCR. V and J calls plus clone size are reproduced from that table; the DNA served to infer D and trimming. The sample includes about 530,000 clones, around 96% of them seen just once. A note on this clone: Its antigen is currently unknown.

Findings of the study overall: The low donor count limited represented genetic and exposure-history diversity.

The junction had 11 bases not matched to a gene; V was cut back by 6 bases and J by 4 bases. The CDR3 contains 17 residues. Germline values: CDR1 MDHEN, CDR2 SYDVKM. Sequencing was carried out using naive CD4+ T cells sorted from blood. The sample's subset: CD45RA+ positively selected. The chain recombines TRBV28 with TRBJ2-1; 11 bases match TRBD2. The receptor was isolated from a woman in her 30s in good health. The CDR3 reads CASRDRLAGLVYNEQFF. CDR3 DNA sequence: TGTGCCAGCAGGGACCGACTAGCGGGATTAGTTTACAATGAGCAGTTCTTC.